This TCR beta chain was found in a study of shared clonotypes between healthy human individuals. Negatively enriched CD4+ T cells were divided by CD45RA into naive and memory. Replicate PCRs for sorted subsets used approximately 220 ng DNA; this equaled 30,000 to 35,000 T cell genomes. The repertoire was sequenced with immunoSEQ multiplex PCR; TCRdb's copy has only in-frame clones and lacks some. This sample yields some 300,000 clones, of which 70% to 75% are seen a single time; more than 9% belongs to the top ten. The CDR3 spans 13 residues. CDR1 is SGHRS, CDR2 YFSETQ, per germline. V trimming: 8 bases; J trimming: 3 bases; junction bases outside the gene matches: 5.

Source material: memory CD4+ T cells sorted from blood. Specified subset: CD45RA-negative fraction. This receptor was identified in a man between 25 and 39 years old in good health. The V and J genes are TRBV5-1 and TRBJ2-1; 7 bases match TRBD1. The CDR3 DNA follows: TGCGCCAGTGCGGCAGGGGGCTACAATGAGCAGTTCTTC. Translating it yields CASAAGGYNEQFF.